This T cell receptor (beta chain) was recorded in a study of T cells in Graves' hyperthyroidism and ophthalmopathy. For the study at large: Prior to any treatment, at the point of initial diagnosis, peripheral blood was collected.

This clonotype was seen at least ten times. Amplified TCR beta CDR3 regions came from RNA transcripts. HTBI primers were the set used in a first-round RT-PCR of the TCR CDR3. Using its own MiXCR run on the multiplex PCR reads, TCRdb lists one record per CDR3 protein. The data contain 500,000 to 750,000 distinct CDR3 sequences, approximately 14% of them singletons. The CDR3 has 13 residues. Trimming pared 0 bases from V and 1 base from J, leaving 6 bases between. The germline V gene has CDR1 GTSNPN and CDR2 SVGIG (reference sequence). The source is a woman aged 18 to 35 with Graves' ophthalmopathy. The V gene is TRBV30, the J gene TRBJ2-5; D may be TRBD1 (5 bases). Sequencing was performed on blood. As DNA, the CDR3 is TGTGCCTGGAGTGTACAGGCCCAAGAGACCCAGTACTTC. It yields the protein CAWSVQAQETQYF.